A single sample gave rise to the 28 T cell receptor beta chains below, sequenced in a study of T-cell reconstitution after alpha-beta-depleted transplantation in children. Unique molecular identifiers were used in preparing the TCRbeta library. TCRdb redid the calling of the PCR reads with MiXCR, one entry per CDR3 protein. Among some 490,000 distinct CDR3 sequences listed, about an eighth were seen once. This specimen was PBMCs from the stem cell graft donor, taken from the stem cell graft. Receptors were obtained from a human donor who donated a stem cell graft to a child with combined immunodeficiency.

The chain combines TRBV4-3 with TRBJ2-1; no firm D call. Between the trimmed V and J ends, which lost 2 bases and 12 bases, there was a span of 14 bases. CDR3 length equals 13 residues. Germline-derived CDR1 and CDR2 are LGHNA and YSLEER. The CDR3 sequence: CASSQPPTPVQFF. CDR3 DNA: TGCGCCAGCAGCCAACCCCCTACGCCGGTGCAGTTCTTC.

This clonotype was counted ten times or more. The V and J genes are TRBV12-3 or TRBV12-4 and TRBJ2-5; TRBD2 matches at 10 bases. The CDR3 runs to 14 residues. Trimming took 5 bases from V and 6 from J; bases not matched to a gene: 6. Here the CDR3 reads CASSPSAGGKTQYF. The CDR3 DNA reads TGTGCCAGCAGTCCATCAGCGGGAGGGAAGACCCAGTACTTC.

At least ten counts were recorded for this clonotype. The genes are TRBV5-1 and TRBJ2-3, with TRBD1 matching 7 bases. Trimming at V came to 3 bases and at J to 5 bases, leaving 15 bases not matched to a gene. The CDR3 extends over 17 amino acids. In germline, CDR1 is SGHRS, CDR2 YFSETQ. The CDR3 here is CASSYGTVPSMLDTQYF. CDR3 in DNA: TGCGCCAGCAGCTACGGGACAGTCCCTAGCATGCTAGATACGCAGTATTTT.

The CDR3: CSARRAAGELFF. The CDR3 DNA is TGCAGTGCTAGAAGGGCGGCCGGGGAGCTGTTTTTT. The chain employs TRBV20-1 and TRBJ2-2; D call uncertain. V was shortened by 2 bases and J by 6 bases, with 7 bases between the two germline ends. Per germline, CDR1 DFQATT and CDR2 SNEGSKA (reference sequence). The CDR3 is made up of 12 amino acids.

This clonotype showed up many times. This sequence joins TRBV7-2 and TRBJ2-5; no firm D call. The CDR3 spans 12 residues. The V and J ends lost 4 bases and 4 bases respectively, with 7 bases between them. Germline loops: CDR1 SGHTA, CDR2 FQGNSA. In DNA form, the CDR3 reads TGTGCCAGCAGCTCCCAATTAGAGACCCAGTACTTC. It codes for CASSSQLETQYF.

This clonotype was seen only a few times. The J gene is TRBJ2-5, the V gene TRBV6-2 or TRBV6-3, with TRBD1 matching 10 bases. Germline V gives CDR1 MNHEY, CDR2 SVGEGT. This CDR3 is 15 amino acids long. The junction had 3 bases not matched to a gene; V was cut back by 2 bases and J by 3 bases. CDR3 in amino acids: CASSYPGQGEETQYF. The DNA for the CDR3 is TGTGCCAGCAGTTACCCCGGACAGGGGGAAGAGACCCAGTACTTC.

This clonotype was recorded a few times. The chain combines TRBV12-3 or TRBV12-4 with TRBJ1-2; maybe TRBD1 (5 bases). The CDR3 loop spans 14 amino acids. Deletions cut 0 bases from V and 8 bases from J, with 13 bases between. The CDR3 is CASSLASGGLGYTF. The CDR3 DNA is TGTGCCAGCAGTTTAGCGTCCGGGGGTTTGGGCTACACCTTC.

The chain joins TRBV6-5 to TRBJ2-1, with 9 bases that match TRBD1. The CDR3 has 15 amino acids. V lost 0 bases, J lost 6 bases, and 3 bases stayed unmatched. The germline CDR1 and CDR2 sequences are MNHEY and SVGAGI. The CDR3 is CASSYSVTGGNEQFF. In DNA form, the CDR3 reads TGTGCCAGCAGTTACTCGGTGACAGGGGGCAATGAGCAGTTCTTC.

This clonotype was counted only a few times. This rearrangement joins TRBV2 to TRBJ1-1; unclear D gene. Germline V gives CDR1 SNHLY, CDR2 FYNNEI. The CDR3 is made up of 13 amino acids. Between the trimmed V and J ends, which lost 4 bases and 0 bases, there was a span of 6 bases. The CDR3 bases are TGTGCCAGCAGTGTACAGATGAACACTGAAGCTTTCTTT. Amino acids: CASSVQMNTEAFF.

J is TRBJ2-1 and V is TRBV7-2; D may be TRBD1 or TRBD2 (6 bases each). CDR1 is SGHTA, CDR2 FQGNSA, per germline. Trimming stripped 5 bases from V and 1 base from J, with 18 bases between. This CDR3 region has 17 residues. CDR3 amino acids: CASSPGRGLASYNEQFF. CDR3 DNA: TGTGCCAGCAGCCCCGGTCGGGGGCTAGCTTCCTACAATGAGCAGTTCTTC.

The rearrangement joins TRBV12-3 or TRBV12-4 to TRBJ2-2, with D unclear. The ends were cut back, 2 bases at V and 1 base at J, with 11 bases in the middle. The CDR3 length is 16 residues. The CDR3 sequence is CASSLYGGENTGELFF. DNA of the CDR3: TGTGCCAGCAGTTTATATGGCGGAGAGAACACCGGGGAGCTGTTTTTT.

V usage is TRBV6-1 and J usage is TRBJ2-1, with D possibly matching TRBD1 (6 bases). Trimming removed 8 bases from V and 6 bases from J, with 20 bases in between. CDR1 and CDR2 (germline): MNHNS, SASEGT. CDR3 length: 15 residues. CDR3 coding DNA: TGTGCCAGCCTCTCGACAGGAGGAGGTTCCAATGAGCAGTTCTTC. It encodes CASLSTGGGSNEQFF.

This clonotype was seen only a few times. The rearrangement uses TRBV6-1 and TRBJ1-2; 8 positions match TRBD1. The CDR3 consists of 13 residues. With 10 bases clipped from V and 4 bases from J, the junction kept 8 bases outside the gene matches. Germline-derived CDR1 and CDR2 are MNHNS and SASEGT. In DNA, the CDR3 is TGTGCCACCATGACAGGGGACCTCTATGGCTACACCTTC. As protein: CATMTGDLYGYTF.

Written as DNA, the CDR3 is TGCGCCAGCAGCTTGCCTAGCGGAGATACGCAGTATTTT. This codes for CASSLPSGDTQYF. V usage is TRBV5-1 and J usage is TRBJ2-3; 7 bases fit TRBD2. The CDR3 is 13 residues long. Trimming at V came to 1 base and at J to 5 bases, leaving 1 base not matched to a gene. Per germline, CDR1 SGHRS and CDR2 YFSETQ.

The table lists this clonotype with a few counts. This chain links TRBV27 with TRBJ2-1, with 8 bases fitting TRBD2. V shed 7 bases and J 7 bases; nucleotides not matched to a gene: 15. CDR3 size: 16 residues. CDR1 and CDR2 (germline): MNHEY, SMNVEV (reference sequence). As DNA, the CDR3 is TGTGCCAGCAACCCCAGGCTAGCGGGCATTGTGAATGAGCAGTTCTTC. This sequence encodes CASNPRLAGIVNEQFF.

There are many counts of this clonotype. The V call is TRBV12-3 or TRBV12-4, the J call TRBJ2-7, with no clear D. CDR3 length equals 15 residues. Trimming removed 6 bases from V and 2 bases from J, with 17 bases in between. The CDR3 sequence is CASSSETQRTYEQYF. Written as DNA, the CDR3 is TGTGCCAGCAGCTCAGAGACACAGAGGACCTACGAGCAGTACTTC.

The chain recombines TRBV4-1 with TRBJ1-1; TRBD1 matches at 7 bases. From germline, CDR1 is MGHRA and CDR2 YSYEKL. The V gene end was trimmed by 0 bases and the J gene end by 6 bases; junction bases not matched to a gene: 4. The CDR3 consists of 14 residues. In DNA form, the CDR3 reads TGCGCCAGCAGCCAAGAGACAGGGCGATCTGAAGCTTTCTTT. The encoded protein is CASSQETGRSEAFF.

The rearrangement links TRBV14 to TRBJ2-7; 7 nucleotides match TRBD1. The CDR3 contains 14 residues. The V segment lost 6 bases and the J segment 2 bases; nucleotides outside the gene matches: 7. Germline values: CDR1 SGHDN, CDR2 FVKESK. CDR3 sequence reads: CASSLRDSTYEQYF. CDR3 sequence (DNA): TGTGCCAGCAGTCTCCGGGACAGCACCTACGAGCAGTACTTC.

The V call is TRBV5-6, the J call TRBJ2-7, with a weak D call TRBD1 (6 bases). V gave up 2 bases and J gave up 5 bases, with 14 bases separating them. The CDR3 totals 14 residues. Germline CDR1 reads SGHDT; CDR2 reads YYEEEE. The CDR3 DNA follows: TGTGCCAGCAGCTTCCAGGGGAGTTACGACGAGCAGTACTTC. This gives the protein CASSFQGSYDEQYF.

This clonotype showed up many times. The CDR3 DNA is TGTGCCAGCAGTTTAGGGCTAGCGGGAGAGGGCAATGAGCAGTTCTTC. This encodes CASSLGLAGEGNEQFF. The chain has TRBV12-3 or TRBV12-4 and TRBJ2-1; 10 bases agree with TRBD2. The CDR3 is 16 amino acids. The J segment lost 6 bases and the V segment lost 1 base, leaving 6 bases of the junction unmatched.

The chain carries TRBV5-1 and TRBJ1-1, with D hard to call. Germline lookup yields CDR1 SGHRS and CDR2 YFSETQ. The CDR3 length is 13 residues. Trimming left V 4 bases short and J 3 bases short, with 10 bases between. DNA for the CDR3: TGCGCCAGCAGCCCTCGACCTTACACTGAAGCTTTCTTT. This encodes CASSPRPYTEAFF.

There are many counts of this clonotype. The chain uses TRBV12-3 or TRBV12-4 and TRBJ2-7; possible D gene TRBD1, 5 bases. The CDR3 extends over 14 amino acids. The V end lost 1 base, the J end lost 3 bases, and 10 bases lay between the germline ends. The DNA for the CDR3 is TGTGCCAGCAGTTTAGTATTGGGGCGCTACGAGCAGTACTTC. Its translation is CASSLVLGRYEQYF.

In this sample, this clonotype turned up a few times. The chain has TRBV7-2 and TRBJ2-7; D uncertain. V dropped 1 base and J dropped 6 bases, with 16 bases sitting between them. Germline V gives CDR1 SGHTA, CDR2 FQGNSA. The length of the CDR3 is 15 residues. CDR3 DNA: TGTGCCAGCAGCTTAGTGCCCGAAGCAGTACGCGAGCAGTACTTC. It encodes CASSLVPEAVREQYF. Looking up the rest from reference TRBV7-2 and TRBJ2-7 gives the full variable domain: GAGVSQSPSNKVTEKGKDVELRCDPISGHTALYWYRQSLGQGLEFLIYFQGNSAPDKSGLPSDRFSAERTGGSVSTLTIQRTQQEDSAVYLCASSLVPEAVREQYFGPGTRLTVT.

The rearrangement joins TRBV5-1 to TRBJ1-1; 7 bases map to TRBD1. V gave up 0 bases and J gave up 5 bases; unmatched junction bases: 7. This CDR3 comprises 15 residues. Germline lookup yields CDR1 SGHRS and CDR2 YFSETQ. The chain's CDR3 is CASSLAQGDWTEAFF. DNA of the CDR3: TGCGCCAGCAGCTTGGCCCAGGGGGATTGGACTGAAGCTTTCTTT.

V gene TRBV6-2 or TRBV6-3 combines with J gene TRBJ2-5; no definite D call. Germline values: CDR1 MNHEY, CDR2 SVGEGT. The CDR3 loop spans 16 amino acids. Trimming pared 6 bases from V and 2 bases from J, leaving 19 bases between. The CDR3 region has the DNA TGTGCCAGCAGAAACTTCCGGGTCTTGACACAAGAGACCCAGTACTTC. Protein: CASRNFRVLTQETQYF.

The chain combines TRBV6-2 or TRBV6-3 with TRBJ2-7; D gene unclear. The CDR3 extends over 9 amino acids. Trimming stripped 5 bases from V and 5 bases from J, with 1 base between. Germline CDR1 reads MNHEY; CDR2 reads SVGEGT. This CDR3 is CASSNEQYF. For the CDR3, the DNA is TGTGCCAGCAGTAACGAGCAGTACTTC.

In this sample, this clonotype turned up a few times. The chain carries TRBV6-2 or TRBV6-3 and TRBJ2-1; a possible D gene is TRBD2 (6 bases). V lost 0 bases to trimming and J lost 14 bases, with 23 bases between them. This CDR3 has 16 residues. Germline V gene data show CDR1 as MNHEY and CDR2 as SVGEGT. CDR3 sequence (DNA): TGTGCCAGCAGTTACTCGAGGGCAGGGATAGCGGCGAGGGAGTTCTTC. Amino acids: CASSYSRAGIAAREFF.

A single count supports this clonotype. Since a much larger clone is just one base distant, this may be a read error. V is TRBV18 and J is TRBJ2-7, with D unclear. CDR1 is KGHSH and CDR2 is LQKENI in the germline V gene. The CDR3 runs 14 residues. Here the CDR3 DNA reads TGTGCCAGCTCGAAGGCGGCCAGAGGATACGAGGAGTACTTC. It is translated as CASSKAARGYEEYF.